This entry lists 27 T cell receptor beta chains sequenced from one sample in a study of cytomegalovirus exposure and HLA in healthy donors. PCR involved 60 Vbeta and 13 Jbeta primers. TCRdb keeps only in-frame clones here, not all; method: immunoSEQ multiplex PCR. The table lists around 120,000 clones, 60% to 85% of them singletons, with 2.7% in the top ten. The sequenced sample was PBMCs. These receptor sequences come from a woman aged 40 to 49 in good health and CMV-seropositive.

The V and J genes are TRBV30 and TRBJ2-2; weak D call: TRBD1 (5 bases). The V gene lost 7 bases and the J gene lost 0 bases, with 12 bases spanning the gap. The CDR3 is 14 residues long. Germline assignment: CDR1 GTSNPN and CDR2 SVGIG (reference sequence). This CDR3 is CASDQGPNTGELFF. The CDR3 nucleotides are TGTGCCTCTGATCAGGGCCCGAACACCGGGGAGCTGTTTTTT.

The chain links TRBV19 to TRBJ1-1, with D possibly TRBD1 on 6 matching bases. Trimming removed 9 bases at V and 5 bases at J, with 16 bases between. The CDR3 has 13 residues. The V gene's germline CDR1 is LNHDA and CDR2 SQIVND (reference sequence). CDR3 in DNA: TGTGCCAGGCAGCGGGGGGCGGGGACTGAAGCTTTCTTT. Translating gives CARQRGAGTEAFF.

The V gene is TRBV5-6, the J gene TRBJ2-3, with no clear D. Between the trimmed V and J ends, which lost 0 bases and 0 bases, there was a span of 5 bases. From germline, CDR1 is SGHDT and CDR2 YYEEEE. The CDR3 is 14 residues long. CDR3 sequence: CASSLELSTDTQYF. DNA of the CDR3: TGTGCCAGCAGCTTGGAACTGAGCACAGATACGCAGTATTTT.

Of note for this clone: Mismatch with germline at one junction end may stem from a read error. This chain joins TRBV7-7 and TRBJ2-2; D perhaps matches TRBD2 (5 bases). This CDR3 has 14 amino acids. Germline CDR1 is SSHAT and CDR2 is FNYEAQ (reference sequence). The CDR3 nucleotides read TGTGCTAGCAGCTTAGGACGGGGCACCGGGGAGCTGTTTTTT. This gives the protein CASSLGRGTGELFF. Filled out from reference TRBV7-7 and TRBJ2-2, the complete variable domain reads GAGVSQSPRYKVTKRGQDVTLRCDPISSHATLYWYQQALGQGPEFLTYFNYEAQPDKSGLPSDRFSAERPEGSISTLTIQRTEQRDSAMYRCASSLGRGTGELFFGEGSRLTVL.

The chain carries TRBV29-1 and TRBJ1-5; D is uncertain. V gave up 4 bases and J gave up 1 base, with 8 bases separating them. The CDR3 consists of 13 residues. Germline-derived CDR1 and CDR2 are SQVTM and ANQGSEA. The CDR3 here is CSVVHKSNQPQHF. The CDR3 coding sequence is TGCAGCGTTGTACACAAGAGCAATCAGCCCCAGCATTTT. The variable domain in full, completed from reference TRBV29-1 and TRBJ1-5, reads SAVISQKPSRDICQRGTSLTIQCQVDSQVTMMFWYRQQPGQSLTLIATANQGSEATYESGFVIDKFPISRPNLTFSTLTVSNMSPEDSSIYLCSVVHKSNQPQHFGDGTRLSIL.

This clone was recorded a few times. The gene calls are TRBV5-6 and TRBJ1-1; D call uncertain. The CDR3 loop spans 14 amino acids. Between the trimmed V and J ends, which lost 0 bases and 5 bases, there was a span of 11 bases. Germline assignment: CDR1 SGHDT and CDR2 YYEEEE. CDR3 coding DNA: TGTGCCAGCAGCTTGGGGGCGGGGTATACTGAAGCTTTCTTT. As protein: CASSLGAGYTEAFF.

This chain joins TRBV6-6 and TRBJ1-1, with a weak D call TRBD1 (5 bases). The CDR3 is made up of 15 amino acids. CDR1 is MNHNY, CDR2 SVGAGI, per germline (reference sequence). Trimming stripped 0 bases from V and 6 bases from J, with 14 bases between. Here the CDR3 reads CASSYSKGRDSEAFF. The CDR3 DNA reads as TGTGCCAGCAGTTACTCAAAGGGGCGCGACTCTGAAGCTTTCTTT.

This chain links TRBV19 with TRBJ1-4; the match to TRBD1 covers 8 bases. Germline lookup yields CDR1 LNHDA and CDR2 SQIVND (reference sequence). The CDR3 length is 16 residues. The junction had 6 bases not matched to a gene; V was cut back by 6 bases and J by 0 bases. As DNA, the CDR3 is TGTGCCAGTAGAAATGACAGGGGCGCAACTAATGAAAAACTGTTTTTT. Residues: CASRNDRGATNEKLFF.

The V gene is TRBV6-5, the J gene TRBJ2-7, with 11 bases that match TRBD1. The V gene's germline CDR1 is MNHEY and CDR2 SVGAGI. V gave up 6 bases and J gave up 3 bases; unmatched junction bases: 7. The CDR3 totals 15 residues. The CDR3 DNA follows: TGTGCCAGCAGGCCCCGGGACAGGGGGGACTACGAGCAGTACTTC. This gives the protein CASRPRDRGDYEQYF.

This rearrangement joins TRBV11-2 to TRBJ2-1, with TRBD2 matching over 7 bases. Germline values: CDR1 SGHAT, CDR2 FQNNGV. V was pared by 5 bases and J by 5 bases, with 9 bases of the junction left unmatched. The CDR3 runs to 15 residues. The CDR3 DNA is TGTGCCAGCAGCCGAAGCGGGACTTACAACAATGAGCAGTTCTTC. Encoded protein: CASSRSGTYNNEQFF.

The chain couples TRBV7-9 to TRBJ1-2; possibly TRBD1 for D (6 bases). CDR1 is SEHNR, CDR2 FQNEAQ, per germline (reference sequence). CDR3 length equals 14 residues. V lost 0 bases and J lost 7, with 12 bases in between. CDR3 DNA sequence: TGTGCCAGCAGCTTAGCAACAGGGCTTGCTGGCTACACCTTC. Encoded protein: CASSLATGLAGYTF.

The rearrangement links TRBV14 to TRBJ2-5; D may be TRBD1 (5 bases). Per the germline V gene, CDR1 is SGHDN and CDR2 is FVKESK. The CDR3 spans 15 residues. V dropped 2 bases and J dropped 5 bases, with 15 bases sitting between them. For the CDR3, the DNA is TGTGCCAGCAGCCAAACAGGAGCCCTCCGGGAGACCCAGTACTTC. The encoded protein is CASSQTGALRETQYF.

V gene TRBV5-6 combines with J gene TRBJ2-6; possibly TRBD2 for D (6 bases). CDR1 SGHDT and CDR2 YYEEEE come from the germline V gene. This CDR3 has 15 residues. With 4 bases removed from V and 1 base from J, the gap between germline ends came to 9 bases. CDR3 DNA: TGTGCCAGCAGCATCGGGGGATCTGGGGCCAACGTCCTGACTTTC. Residues: CASSIGGSGANVLTF.

The chain employs TRBV4-1 and TRBJ2-3, with 10 bases lining up with TRBD2. The CDR3 totals 16 residues. CDR1 and CDR2 from the germline V gene are MGHRA and YSYEKL. J gave up 2 bases and V 2 bases, and 4 bases lay outside the gene matches. The CDR3 DNA reads as TGCGCCAGCAGCCAATACAGCGGGGGGGCCACAGATACGCAGTATTTT. This gives the protein CASSQYSGGATDTQYF.

In this sample, this clone turned up a few times. The genes are TRBV30 and TRBJ2-1; 13 bases align to TRBD2. Germline trimming cut 3 bases from V and 6 bases from J; bases unmatched to any gene: 2. Per the germline V gene, CDR1 is GTSNPN and CDR2 is SVGIG (reference sequence). This CDR3 is built from 14 residues. The CDR3 is CAWRGLAGSNEQFF. CDR3 nucleotides: TGTGCCTGGAGGGGACTAGCGGGAAGCAATGAGCAGTTCTTC.

To note about this clone: Other DNA sequences of this sample code for an identical CDR3. The V gene is TRBV5-1, the J gene TRBJ1-1; possibly TRBD1 for D (5 bases). Germline V gives CDR1 SGHRS, CDR2 YFSETQ. Trimming took 4 bases from V and 1 from J, leaving 11 bases between them. The CDR3 totals 14 residues. The CDR3 loop reads CASSPGLQNTEAFF. The CDR3 nucleotides read TGCGCCAGCAGCCCGGGACTGCAGAACACTGAAGCTTTCTTT.

A few counts support this clone. This chain connects TRBV6-1 to TRBJ1-1; 9 bases are shared with TRBD1. The CDR3 has 18 residues. J lost 6 bases, V lost 5 bases, and 19 bases had no gene match. Germline lookup yields CDR1 MNHNS and CDR2 SASEGT. As DNA, the CDR3 is TGTGCCAGCAGTAAAGACGGGAGGACAGGGGTTGGGAGAGCTGAAGCTTTCTTT. This codes for CASSKDGRTGVGRAEAFF.

The chain joins TRBV19 to TRBJ1-5, with 12 bases matching TRBD1. This CDR3 has 20 residues. Germline values: CDR1 LNHDA, CDR2 SQIVND (reference sequence). J gave up 1 base and V 3 bases, and 13 bases lay outside the gene matches. The CDR3 sequence is CASSIYTGTGGSGSNQPQHF. The CDR3 DNA sequence: TGTGCCAGTAGTATTTATACCGGGACAGGGGGCTCGGGGAGCAATCAGCCCCAGCATTTT.

The V call is TRBV10-3, the J call TRBJ2-5, with TRBD1 identical over 10 bases. Per the germline V gene, CDR1 is ENHRY and CDR2 is SYGVKD. This CDR3 is built from 14 residues. V trimming: 6 bases; J trimming: 1 base; junction bases outside the gene matches: 2. CDR3 region: CAIRGQGPQETQYF. In DNA form, the CDR3 reads TGTGCCATCAGGGGACAGGGGCCCCAAGAGACCCAGTACTTC.

The chain recombines TRBV4-1 with TRBJ2-3, with D tentatively TRBD1 (6 bases). V gave up 5 bases and J gave up 0 bases, with 15 bases separating them. Per the germline V gene, CDR1 is MGHRA and CDR2 is YSYEKL. This CDR3 has 16 residues. CDR3 DNA sequence: TGCGCCAGCAGCGACACAGGGACGTTTAGCACAGATACGCAGTATTTT. This gives the protein CASSDTGTFSTDTQYF.

The J gene is TRBJ2-5, the V gene TRBV9, with TRBD2 matching over 7 bases. J was trimmed by 1 base and V by 7 bases; bases with no gene match: 4. Per the germline V gene, CDR1 is SGDLS and CDR2 is YYNGEE. CDR3 length: 13 residues. CDR3 sequence: CASGGTTQETQYF. For the CDR3, the DNA is TGTGCCAGCGGAGGGACTACCCAAGAGACCCAGTACTTC.

The CDR3 reads CASSRTDISGNTIYF. The DNA of the CDR3 is TGTGCCAGTAGTCGGACAGACATCTCTGGAAACACCATATATTTT. The rearrangement uses TRBV19 and TRBJ1-3; a weak D match, TRBD1 (6 bases). The V gene's germline CDR1 is LNHDA and CDR2 SQIVND (reference sequence). This CDR3 is 15 amino acids long. The ends were cut back, 5 bases at V and 0 bases at J, with 11 bases in the middle.

The chain couples TRBV29-1 to TRBJ2-3, with TRBD2 matching 7 bases. The CDR3 spans 13 residues. The V segment lost 4 bases and the J segment 8 bases; nucleotides outside the gene matches: 9. The germline V gene has CDR1 SQVTM and CDR2 ANQGSEA. CDR3 DNA: TGCAGCGTTGGAGGGAGGGCCCTCGGTACGCAGTATTTT. It yields the protein CSVGGRALGTQYF.

J is TRBJ1-3 and V is TRBV9, with D tentatively TRBD1 (5 bases). V dropped 4 bases and J dropped 0 bases, with 14 bases sitting between them. The CDR3 consists of 16 residues. The V gene's germline CDR1 is SGDLS and CDR2 YYNGEE. The CDR3 loop reads CASSPDPGDSGNTIYF. Here the CDR3 DNA reads TGTGCCAGCAGCCCCGACCCGGGGGACTCTGGAAACACCATATATTTT.

The chain joins TRBV5-6 to TRBJ1-3; the D gene is possibly TRBD1 (5 bases). Germline V lookup: CDR1 SGHDT, CDR2 YYEEEE. The germline V and J ends were trimmed by 4 bases and 4 bases, with 9 bases remaining between them. The CDR3 consists of 13 residues. The CDR3 DNA sequence: TGTGCCAGCAGCCTCAGGGTGGGAAACACCATATATTTT. It yields the protein CASSLRVGNTIYF.

This clone was found a few times. The genes are TRBV29-1 and TRBJ2-2, with 15 positions matching TRBD2. J lost 5 bases, V lost 1 base, and 8 bases had no gene match. The CDR3 consists of 18 residues. Germline V gene data show CDR1 as SQVTM and CDR2 as ANQGSEA. The CDR3 reads CSVEASGLAGGKTGELFF. CDR3 sequence (DNA): TGCAGCGTTGAAGCTTCGGGACTAGCGGGAGGTAAAACCGGGGAGCTGTTTTTT.

V and J are TRBV5-1 and TRBJ2-7; no clear D. From germline, CDR1 is SGHRS and CDR2 YFSETQ. The CDR3 is 8 residues long. CDR3 sequence reads: CASNSIRV. CDR3 sequence (DNA): TGCGCCAGCAACTCCATTCGGGTC.